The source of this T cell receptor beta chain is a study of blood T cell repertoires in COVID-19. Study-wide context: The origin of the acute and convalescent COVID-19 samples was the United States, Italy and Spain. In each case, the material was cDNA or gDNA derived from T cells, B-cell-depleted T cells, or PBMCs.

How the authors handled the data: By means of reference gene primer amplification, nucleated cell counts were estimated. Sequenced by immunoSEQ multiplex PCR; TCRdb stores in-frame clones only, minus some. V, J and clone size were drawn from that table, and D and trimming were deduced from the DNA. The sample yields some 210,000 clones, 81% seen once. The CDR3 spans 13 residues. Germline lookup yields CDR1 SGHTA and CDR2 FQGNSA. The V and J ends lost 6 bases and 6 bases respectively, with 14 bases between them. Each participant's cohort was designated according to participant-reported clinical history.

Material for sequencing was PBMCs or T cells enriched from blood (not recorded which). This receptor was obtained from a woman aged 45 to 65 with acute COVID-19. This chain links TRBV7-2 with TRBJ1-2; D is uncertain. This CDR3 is CASSLWAFDGYTF. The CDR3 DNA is TGTGCCAGCAGTCTATGGGCCTTCGATGGCTACACCTTC.